These 28 T cell receptor beta chains originate from one sample sequenced in a study of cytomegalovirus exposure and HLA in healthy donors. The primer mix had 60 Vbeta and 13 Jbeta primers. Clones were sequenced by immunoSEQ multiplex PCR, and TCRdb holds only the in-frame ones, with some missing. Of fewer than 250,000 clones in the sample, about 80% were seen once. Sequenced sample: PBMCs. The receptors here all came from a woman in her thirties in good health and CMV-seropositive.

This clone was recorded only once. This chain joins TRBV11-2 and TRBJ2-7, with 7 positions matching TRBD2. Trimming removed 5 bases from V and 5 bases from J; junction bases left unmatched: 15. The CDR3 runs 16 residues. CDR1 is SGHAT, CDR2 FQNNGV, per germline. CDR3 sequence: CASSATLITGRDEQYF. The CDR3 nucleotides are TGTGCCAGCAGCGCCACCCTAATAACGGGGAGGGACGAGCAGTACTTC.

This sequence joins TRBV7-9 and TRBJ2-7; 7 bases fit TRBD2. V lost 5 bases to trimming and J lost 2 bases; unmatched junction nucleotides: 6. This CDR3 has 14 amino acids. In germline, CDR1 is SEHNR, CDR2 FQNEAQ (reference sequence). The DNA of the CDR3 is TGTGCCAGCAGCGCCGGGACTACCGCCTACGAGCAGTACTTC. Its protein product is CASSAGTTAYEQYF.

This clone came up once. The J gene is TRBJ2-5, the V gene TRBV7-2, with 7 nucleotides matching TRBD1. Trimming at V came to 8 bases and at J to 4 bases, leaving 10 bases not matched to a gene. Germline-derived CDR1 and CDR2 are SGHTA and FQGNSA. This CDR3 region has 14 residues. The DNA for the CDR3 is TGTGCCAGCTCTGCCACGAGGGGGCGAGAGACCCAGTACTTC. Protein: CASSATRGRETQYF.

The chain recombines TRBV5-1 with TRBJ1-2; TRBD1 is a possible D gene (6 bases). Trimming removed 4 bases at V and 5 bases at J, with 15 bases between. CDR1 and CDR2 (germline): SGHRS, YFSETQ. This CDR3 has 14 amino acids. The chain's CDR3 is CASSTEGGGYGYTF. The DNA for the CDR3 is TGCGCCAGCAGCACCGAGGGGGGGGGATATGGCTACACCTTC.

The chain links TRBV29-1 to TRBJ1-2, with 7 bases matching TRBD1. From germline, CDR1 is SQVTM and CDR2 ANQGSEA. This CDR3 comprises 14 residues. V shed 3 bases, J shed 1 base, and the junction held 5 bases outside the gene matches. CDR3 coding DNA: TGCAGCGTTGACGGGACAGCCGGTAACTATGGCTACACCTTC. It specifies CSVDGTAGNYGYTF.

V is TRBV27 and J is TRBJ1-1; 7 nucleotides align to TRBD1. The V and J ends lost 8 bases and 4 bases, in that order; junction bases with no gene match: 4. CDR1 and CDR2 from the germline V gene are MNHEY and SMNVEV (reference sequence). The CDR3 contains 12 residues. In DNA, the CDR3 is TGTGCCAGCGGTTACAGGGGCACTGAAGCTTTCTTT. Its protein product is CASGYRGTEAFF.

This chain links TRBV7-3 with TRBJ2-3; a possible D gene is TRBD2 (7 bases). V was shortened by 2 bases and J by 9 bases, with 24 bases between the two germline ends. CDR1 SGHTA and CDR2 FQGTGA come from the germline V gene. The CDR3 sequence is 17 residues long. The DNA of the CDR3 is TGTGCCAGCAGCTTAGTGCGTTCCAGGGAGGGACAAGGGACGCAGTATTTT. Its translation is CASSLVRSREGQGTQYF.

On this clone itself: At one end, the junction sequence differs from germline, possibly due to a read error. V is TRBV7-7 and J is TRBJ1-1; 7 bases agree with TRBD1. The CDR3 spans 11 residues. Germline V lookup: CDR1 SSHAT, CDR2 FNYEAQ (reference sequence). The CDR3 loop is CASSLDRAAFF. The CDR3 DNA reads TGTGCTAGCAGCCTCGACAGGGCCGCTTTCTTT.

CDR3 coding DNA: TGTGCCAGCAAGGGGGGGGTTGTCTATCAGCCCCAGCATTTT. It yields the protein CASKGGVVYQPQHF. The chain is built from TRBV6-1 and TRBJ1-5; perhaps TRBD1 as D (6 bases). CDR1 and CDR2 from the germline V gene are MNHNS and SASEGT. V was cut by 7 bases and J by 5 bases, with 15 bases left in between. This CDR3 has 14 residues.

This chain links TRBV30 with TRBJ2-2; tentatively, D is TRBD2 (6 bases). Germline V gives CDR1 GTSNPN, CDR2 SVGIG (reference sequence). The ends were cut back, 5 bases at V and 7 bases at J, with 20 bases in the middle. The CDR3 is made up of 15 amino acids. As DNA, the CDR3 is TGTGCCTGGGAAAGAAGGACGGGGGTGGTCGGGGAGCTGTTTTTT. Amino acids: CAWERRTGVVGELFF.

This clone was counted a few times. The chain employs TRBV19 and TRBJ1-5; D is possibly TRBD1 (5 bases). Trimming pared 5 bases from V and 3 bases from J, leaving 11 bases between. The CDR3 has 14 residues. Germline CDR1 and CDR2: LNHDA and SQIVND (reference sequence). The chain's CDR3 is CASSPGLFNQPQHF. The CDR3 DNA reads TGTGCCAGTAGTCCGGGACTATTCAATCAGCCCCAGCATTTT. The full variable domain, in which reference TRBV19 and TRBJ1-5 provide the parts outside the CDR3, is DGGITQSPKYLFRKEGQNVTLSCEQNLNHDAMYWYRQDPGQGLRLIYYSQIVNDFQKGDIAEGYSVSREKKESFPLTVTSAQKNPTAFYLCASSPGLFNQPQHFGDGTRLSIL.

The V gene is TRBV7-9, the J gene TRBJ2-1; the D gene is possibly TRBD1 (7 bases). V lost 5 bases and J lost 2, with 13 bases in between. This CDR3 is 15 amino acids long. The germline gives CDR1 SEHNR, CDR2 FQNEAQ (reference sequence). The CDR3 loop is CASSQGGTAYNEQFF. Here the CDR3 DNA reads TGTGCCAGCAGCCAAGGGGGGACAGCCTACAATGAGCAGTTCTTC. The entire variable domain, with the rest obtained from reference TRBV7-9 and TRBJ2-1, is as follows: DTGVSQNPRHKITKRGQNVTFRCDPISEHNRLYWYRQTLGQGPEFLTYFQNEAQLEKSRLLSDRFSAERPKGSFSTLEIQRTEQGDSAMYLCASSQGGTAYNEQFFGPGTRLTVL.

In the case of this clone: Different DNA sequences within this sample yield the same CDR3. This chain connects TRBV5-1 to TRBJ1-4, with D maybe TRBD1 (6 bases). The CDR3 loop spans 17 amino acids. Germline V lookup: CDR1 SGHRS, CDR2 YFSETQ. V dropped 4 bases and J dropped 0 bases, with 16 bases sitting between them. Written as DNA, the CDR3 is TGCGCCAGCAGCGAAGCGGGGGCCTTTGCAACTAATGAAAAACTGTTTTTT. This gives the protein CASSEAGAFATNEKLFF.

DNA of the CDR3: TGCGCCAGCAGCATGGACACCTTCTATGGCTACACCTTC. Translated, it gives CASSMDTFYGYTF. The chain employs TRBV5-1 and TRBJ1-2, with D tentatively TRBD1 (5 bases). Germline CDR1 is SGHRS and CDR2 is YFSETQ. Trimming took off 4 bases at V and 4 bases at J, with 11 bases between the two ends. There are 13 residues in the CDR3.

V usage is TRBV9 and J usage is TRBJ2-2, with D uncertain. The CDR3 length is 14 residues. With 3 bases removed from V and 3 bases from J, the gap between germline ends came to 9 bases. Germline CDR1 SGDLS, CDR2 YYNGEE. CDR3 loop: CASSAVFHTGELFF. The CDR3 DNA follows: TGTGCCAGCAGCGCCGTTTTTCACACCGGGGAGCTGTTTTTT.

V and J are TRBV6-6 and TRBJ1-1; 8 bases match TRBD1. V was clipped by 2 bases and J by 0 bases; unmatched bases: 2. CDR1 is MNHNY, CDR2 SVGAGI, per germline (reference sequence). This CDR3 contains 15 residues. The CDR3 coding sequence is TGTGCCAGCAGTTACGGGACAGGCATGAACACTGAAGCTTTCTTT. Translating gives CASSYGTGMNTEAFF.

About this clone itself: Likely a read error: the CDR3 ends without its conserved phenylalanine or tryptophan. V usage is TRBV7-9 and J usage is TRBJ2-7; D is undetermined. The CDR3 contains 14 residues. Germline V gives CDR1 SEHNR, CDR2 FQNEAQ (reference sequence). Trimming stripped 5 bases from V and 0 bases from J, with 11 bases between. The CDR3 spells CASSRSENSYEQYL. Here the CDR3 DNA reads TGTGCCAGCAGCCGCAGCGAGAACTCCTACGAGCAGTACCTC.

The genes are TRBV2 and TRBJ2-7; no definite D call. The V end lost 6 bases, the J end lost 4 bases, and 10 bases lay between the germline ends. CDR3 size: 12 residues. Germline CDR1 is SNHLY and CDR2 is FYNNEI. CDR3: CASRLDTYEQYF. In DNA, the CDR3 is TGTGCCAGCAGGCTAGATACGTACGAGCAGTACTTC.

This chain joins TRBV28 and TRBJ2-7; 11 bases match TRBD2. The germline V gene encodes CDR1 MDHEN and CDR2 SYDVKM. The CDR3 covers 16 residues. With 2 bases clipped from V and 6 bases from J, the junction kept 9 bases outside the gene matches. The CDR3 DNA reads TGTGCCAGCAGTTTAGTTCTAGCGGGGGGTAGAACCGAGCAGTACTTC. Its translation: CASSLVLAGGRTEQYF.

The chain is built from TRBV28 and TRBJ1-5; no firm D call. Trimming stripped 1 base from V and 6 bases from J, with 10 bases between. The germline V gene encodes CDR1 MDHEN and CDR2 SYDVKM. The CDR3 has 14 residues. This CDR3 is CASSLSGKGQPQHF. CDR3 nucleotides: TGTGCCAGCAGTTTATCGGGGAAGGGTCAGCCCCAGCATTTT.

The gene calls are TRBV29-1 and TRBJ1-6; the D gene is possibly TRBD1 (5 bases). Trimming shortened V by 6 bases and J by 9 bases, and 15 bases separated the two germline ends. Germline CDR1 and CDR2: SQVTM and ANQGSEA. The CDR3 loop spans 13 amino acids. The CDR3 DNA reads as TGCAGCGTCGGCGAAGGGGAGGGTTCACCCCTCCACTTT. Translation: CSVGEGEGSPLHF. Combining the CDR3 with reference TRBV29-1 and TRBJ1-6 gives the whole variable domain SAVISQKPSRDICQRGTSLTIQCQVDSQVTMMFWYRQQPGQSLTLIATANQGSEATYESGFVIDKFPISRPNLTFSTLTVSNMSPEDSSIYLCSVGEGEGSPLHFGNGTRLTVT.

The chain employs TRBV7-2 and TRBJ2-1; TRBD2 is a possible D gene (6 bases). CDR3 length: 15 residues. The ends were cut back, 1 base at V and 2 bases at J, with 9 bases in the middle. Germline V gene data show CDR1 as SGHTA and CDR2 as FQGNSA. Here the CDR3 DNA reads TGTGCCAGCAGCTTAGGGAGGGGAACCTACAATGAGCAGTTCTTC. The encoded protein is CASSLGRGTYNEQFF.

This clone came up a few times. The chain employs TRBV11-2 and TRBJ2-5; TRBD2 matches at 16 bases. This CDR3 comprises 18 residues. The germline V gene encodes CDR1 SGHAT and CDR2 FQNNGV. With V trimmed by 2 bases and J by 7 bases, 10 bases remained unmatched. CDR3 sequence (DNA): TGTGCCAGCAGCTTAACCCCCGGGACTAGCGGGAGGGAGGGGACCCAGTACTTC. Translation: CASSLTPGTSGREGTQYF.

This chain connects TRBV7-2 to TRBJ2-2, with 8 bases fitting TRBD2. Germline CDR1 and CDR2: SGHTA and FQGNSA. CDR3 size: 15 residues. V was pared by 2 bases and J by 6 bases, with 5 bases of the junction left unmatched. The CDR3 DNA is TGTGCCAGCAGCTTAAAAGCGGGAGTTTCCGGGGAGCTGTTTTTT. This encodes CASSLKAGVSGELFF.

This clone was counted a few times. This chain connects TRBV5-6 to TRBJ2-1, with D unclear. The CDR3 runs to 15 residues. In germline, CDR1 is SGHDT, CDR2 YYEEEE. V lost 1 base and J 2 bases, leaving 10 bases between the germline ends. DNA of the CDR3: TGTGCCAGCAGCTTGCCGAGTTCTCCCTACAATGAGCAGTTCTTC. It translates to CASSLPSSPYNEQFF. The whole variable domain, remainder taken from reference TRBV5-6 and TRBJ2-1, is DAGVTQSPTHLIKTRGQQVTLRCSPKSGHDTVSWYQQALGQGPQFIFQYYEEEERQRGNFPDRFSGHQFPNYSSELNVNALLLGDSALYLCASSLPSSPYNEQFFGPGTRLTVL.

The chain recombines TRBV10-1 with TRBJ2-2; D not certain. Germline V gene data show CDR1 as WNHNN and CDR2 as SYGVQD (reference sequence). This CDR3 has 13 residues. Trimming cost V 4 bases and J 7 bases, with 10 bases left between them. The CDR3 region is CASSVELHGELFF. Written as DNA, the CDR3 is TGCGCCAGCAGTGTCGAGCTCCACGGGGAGCTGTTTTTT.

The CDR3 DNA follows: TGTGCCAGCAGAAATGGACAGGGCGGTGAAAAACTGTTTTTT. It specifies CASRNGQGGEKLFF. This sequence joins TRBV6-5 and TRBJ1-4; TRBD1 aligns across 8 bases. CDR1 and CDR2 from the germline V gene are MNHEY and SVGAGI. V lost 6 bases and J lost 7; bases outside the gene matches: 7. This CDR3 is built from 14 residues.

The chain carries TRBV2 and TRBJ1-4; D is undetermined. CDR3 length equals 16 residues. Trimming took off 4 bases at V and 3 bases at J, with 15 bases between the two ends. Per germline, CDR1 SNHLY and CDR2 FYNNEI. CDR3 loop: CASSAYGGLANEKLFF. The DNA of the CDR3 is TGTGCCAGCAGTGCCTATGGAGGGTTGGCTAATGAAAAACTGTTTTTT.